This T cell receptor (beta chain) comes out of a study of blood T cell repertoires in COVID-19. About the study: T cells, B-cell-depleted T cells, or PBMCs supplied cDNA or gDNA.

With 2 bases removed from V and 6 bases from J, the gap between germline ends came to 7 bases. Germline CDR1 reads MNHEY; CDR2 reads SVGEGT. The CDR3 contains 13 residues. Those enrolled, adults aged 18 to 89 years, came from 24 US areas. The study recruited exposed participants who had met a COVID-19 case within 2 weeks before entry. Authors' methods: Reference gene primer amplification gave nucleated cell count estimates. The table came from immunoSEQ multiplex PCR; TCRdb's copy has only in-frame clones and leaves some out. The DNA gave D and trimming, while V, J and clone size come from that table. Among around 200,000 clones listed, approximately 86% were seen once.

The chain employs TRBV6-2 or TRBV6-3 and TRBJ2-2; D gene uncertain. This receptor was obtained from a woman in her twenties or thirties who had been exposed to COVID-19. The sequencing input was PBMCs or T cells enriched from blood (not recorded which). The CDR3 sequence is CASSYQFAGELFF. Written as DNA, the CDR3 is TGTGCCAGCAGTTACCAGTTTGCCGGGGAGCTGTTTTTT.